These 23 T cell receptor beta chains came from one sample sequenced in a study of T cells after yellow fever vaccination. Each CDR3 protein is one row after TCRdb ran MiXCR on the 5' RACE reads. The sample yields 500,000 to 650,000 distinct CDR3 sequences, roughly an eighth seen once. The specimen comprised PBMCs, sampled on the day of the yellow fever booster vaccination. Receptor source: a man aged 25-40 years who received the YFV17D yellow fever vaccine.

Ten or more counts support this clonotype. The V gene is TRBV5-1, the J gene TRBJ1-1; TRBD1 matches 7 bases. Per the germline V gene, CDR1 is SGHRS and CDR2 is YFSETQ. The CDR3 has 13 amino acids. The V gene end was trimmed by 1 base and the J gene end by 6 bases; junction bases not matched to a gene: 3. The CDR3 spells CASSLPGQPEAFF. The CDR3 nucleotides are TGCGCCAGCAGCTTGCCGGGACAGCCTGAAGCTTTCTTT. The whole variable domain, remainder taken from reference TRBV5-1 and TRBJ1-1, is KAGVTQTPRYLIKTRGQQVTLSCSPISGHRSVSWYQQTPGQGLQFLFEYFSETQRNKGNFPGRFSGRQFSNSRSEMNVSTLELGDSALYLCASSLPGQPEAFFGQGTRLTVV.

V usage is TRBV5-4 and J usage is TRBJ2-1, with TRBD2 matching over 12 bases. Germline CDR1 reads SGHNT; CDR2 reads YYREEE (reference sequence). The CDR3 has 20 amino acids. The V and J ends lost 0 bases and 0 bases, in that order; junction bases with no gene match: 10. The CDR3 region is CASSLGLAGVTLSSYNEQFF. CDR3 DNA: TGTGCCAGCAGCTTGGGACTAGCGGGAGTTACGTTGAGCTCCTACAATGAGCAGTTCTTC.

The chain couples TRBV29-1 to TRBJ2-7, with D maybe TRBD2 (6 bases). Germline CDR1 is SQVTM and CDR2 is ANQGSEA. Between the trimmed V and J ends, which lost 0 bases and 4 bases, there was a span of 13 bases. The CDR3 extends over 14 amino acids. This CDR3 reads CSVEDTAGRYEQYF. CDR3 nucleotide sequence: TGCAGCGTTGAAGATACGGCAGGGAGGTACGAGCAGTACTTC.

The table lists this clonotype with a few counts. J is TRBJ2-4 and V is TRBV11-2; 8 positions match TRBD1. Losses at the gene ends were 5 bases for V and 0 bases for J; bases not matched to a gene: 15. CDR1 and CDR2 from the germline V gene are SGHAT and FQNNGV. The CDR3 has 19 amino acids. The CDR3 coding sequence is TGTGCCAGCAGCCCCCGGACAGGGTTCACCCCCGGAGCCAAAAACATTCAGTACTTC. It codes for CASSPRTGFTPGAKNIQYF. Full variable domain (missing parts from reference TRBV11-2 and TRBJ2-4): EAGVAQSPRYKIIEKRQSVAFWCNPISGHATLYWYQQILGQGPKLLIQFQNNGVVDDSQLPKDRFSAERLKGVDSTLKIQPAKLEDSAVYLCASSPRTGFTPGAKNIQYFGAGTRLSVL.

As DNA, the CDR3 is TGTGCCAGCAGCTCAACCTCCTCTGGGGCCAACGTCCTGACTTTC. Translation gives CASSSTSSGANVLTF. The genes are TRBV9 and TRBJ2-6, with D uncertain. CDR3 length: 15 residues. CDR1 is SGDLS, CDR2 YYNGEE, per germline. V lost 4 bases and J 0 bases, leaving 8 bases between the germline ends.

This clonotype came up a few times. The chain couples TRBV5-1 to TRBJ2-7; 8 bases fit TRBD2. The germline CDR1 and CDR2 sequences are SGHRS and YFSETQ. V lost 7 bases and J lost 6; bases outside the gene matches: 15. The CDR3 is made up of 15 amino acids. The DNA of the CDR3 is TGCGCCAGCGCAAAGACCGGGACTAGTTCTAGCGAGCAGTACTTC. As protein: CASAKTGTSSSEQYF.

This clonotype turned up a few times. The chain carries TRBV28 and TRBJ2-1; 8 bases map to TRBD2. CDR3 length: 15 amino acids. Germline V gives CDR1 MDHEN, CDR2 SYDVKM. The trim removed 5 bases at V and 5 bases at J, leaving 8 bases unmatched. CDR3 sequence: CASSGQGLGDNEQFF. Here the CDR3 DNA reads TGTGCCAGCAGTGGGCAGGGACTAGGGGACAATGAGCAGTTCTTC.

V and J are TRBV5-1 and TRBJ2-1; no clear D. V lost 0 bases and J lost 7, with 14 bases in between. CDR3 length: 15 residues. Germline V gives CDR1 SGHRS, CDR2 YFSETQ. The DNA of the CDR3 is TGCGCCAGCAGCTTGGGCGGAACAGCCCGTAATGAGCAGTTCTTC. Residues: CASSLGGTARNEQFF.

The chain employs TRBV5-5 and TRBJ2-7, with 8 bases matching TRBD2. V shed 1 base and J 2 bases; nucleotides not matched to a gene: 5. CDR1 is SGHKS, CDR2 YYEKEE, per germline (reference sequence). The CDR3 spans 15 residues. The CDR3 DNA reads as TGTGCCAGCAGCTTGAGGTATAGCGGGGCCTACGAGCAGTACTTC. Translation: CASSLRYSGAYEQYF.

V and J are TRBV6-5 and TRBJ2-1; D possibly corresponds to TRBD2 (6 bases). The CDR3 consists of 16 residues. V was cut by 4 bases and J by 6 bases, with 19 bases left in between. The germline gives CDR1 MNHEY, CDR2 SVGAGI. CDR3 in amino acids: CASSSHMTSYGNEQFF. As DNA, the CDR3 is TGTGCCAGCAGTTCACACATGACTAGTTACGGCAATGAGCAGTTCTTC.

This clonotype was counted only a few times. The chain joins TRBV6-2 or TRBV6-3 to TRBJ2-3; D is unclear. Germline loops: CDR1 MNHEY, CDR2 SVGEGT. V dropped 2 bases and J dropped 7 bases, with 10 bases sitting between them. This CDR3 is built from 13 residues. DNA of the CDR3: TGTGCCAGCAGTTACAGGCACGGTCATACGCAGTATTTT. It translates to CASSYRHGHTQYF.

The table lists this clonotype with a few counts. The chain uses TRBV6-1 and TRBJ2-2, with 8 nucleotides matching TRBD1. Losses at the gene ends were 6 bases for V and 7 bases for J; bases not matched to a gene: 10. From germline, CDR1 is MNHNS and CDR2 SASEGT. The CDR3 is made up of 15 amino acids. The chain's CDR3 is CASSLGQAPHGELFF. The CDR3 region has the DNA TGTGCCAGCAGCCTGGGACAGGCCCCCCACGGGGAGCTGTTTTTT.

This sequence joins TRBV6-5 and TRBJ2-1; D is undetermined. Germline CDR1 and CDR2: MNHEY and SVGAGI. This CDR3 is 18 amino acids long. V gave up 2 bases and J gave up 0 bases, with 17 bases separating them. The CDR3 coding sequence is TGTGCCAGCAGTTACCTTAAAGACTTGAGGAGCTCCTACAATGAGCAGTTCTTC. As protein: CASSYLKDLRSSYNEQFF.

This clonotype appeared a few times. The chain has TRBV10-3 and TRBJ2-5; D may correspond to TRBD1 or TRBD2 (6 bases each). The CDR3 has 15 amino acids. Trimming took off 3 bases at V and 4 bases at J, with 15 bases between the two ends. Looked up from germline, CDR1 is ENHRY and CDR2 is SYGVKD. The CDR3 is CAISDGGPGTETQYF. In DNA, the CDR3 is TGTGCCATCAGTGATGGGGGGCCAGGTACAGAGACCCAGTACTTC.

This clonotype was counted a few times. Here the CDR3 reads CASSSGTSGSRYNEQFF. DNA of the CDR3: TGTGCCAGCAGCTCCGGGACTAGCGGGAGTCGCTACAATGAGCAGTTCTTC. This chain uses TRBV7-7 with TRBJ2-1; 14 bases are a match to TRBD2. Unmatched junction bases numbered 5, after V lost 4 bases and J lost 3 bases. This CDR3 has 17 amino acids. Germline V CDR1 and CDR2: SSHAT, FNYEAQ (reference sequence).

This clonotype was detected a few times. The J gene is TRBJ2-3, the V gene TRBV2, with a tentative D call TRBD1 (5 bases). This CDR3 spans 14 amino acids. V dropped 2 bases and J dropped 2 bases, with 8 bases sitting between them. Germline-derived CDR1 and CDR2 are SNHLY and FYNNEI. Here the CDR3 DNA reads TGTGCCAGCAGTGAATTCAGGGACACAGATACGCAGTATTTT. As protein: CASSEFRDTDTQYF.

This clonotype has more than one count but fewer than ten. The V call is TRBV12-3 or TRBV12-4, the J call TRBJ1-1, with 9 positions matching TRBD1. The CDR3 sequence is 13 residues long. Trimming took 5 bases from V and 6 from J; bases not matched to a gene: 4. As DNA, the CDR3 is TGTGCCAGCAGTATGGACAGGGGTCCTGAAGCTTTCTTT. Amino acids: CASSMDRGPEAFF.

The rearrangement links TRBV20-1 to TRBJ2-7; 7 bases agree with TRBD2. Unmatched junction bases numbered 3, after V lost 6 bases and J lost 4 bases. The CDR3 is 11 residues long. Looked up from germline, CDR1 is DFQATT and CDR2 is SNEGSKA (reference sequence). CDR3 amino acids: CSAVGGYEQYF. The CDR3 nucleotides are TGCAGTGCCGTCGGGGGGTACGAGCAGTACTTC.

There are a few counts of this clonotype. Here the CDR3 reads CASSLAKANIQYF. In nucleotides, the CDR3 is TGTGCCAGCAGCTTGGCCAAGGCAAACATTCAGTACTTC. This chain uses TRBV5-6 with TRBJ2-4; no clear D. The germline V gene encodes CDR1 SGHDT and CDR2 YYEEEE. The V end was cut by 0 bases, the J end by 6 bases, with 7 bases between. This CDR3 spans 13 amino acids.

The genes are TRBV7-2 and TRBJ2-4; TRBD2 matches 14 bases. V shed 5 bases and J 15 bases; nucleotides not matched to a gene: 12. Germline CDR1 SGHTA, CDR2 FQGNSA. The length of the CDR3 is 15 residues. DNA for the CDR3: TGTGCCAGCAGCCGGGAACCGGGACTAGCGGGAGTGCTGTACTTC. This sequence encodes CASSREPGLAGVLYF.

V gene TRBV9 combines with J gene TRBJ2-5, with D possibly being TRBD1 (6 bases). The V end lost 4 bases, the J end lost 3 bases, and 16 bases lay between the germline ends. This CDR3 is built from 15 residues. Germline-derived CDR1 and CDR2 are SGDLS and YYNGEE. CDR3 in amino acids: CASSPGQNREETQYF. The CDR3, as DNA: TGTGCCAGCAGCCCTGGACAGAATCGGGAAGAGACCCAGTACTTC.

The rearrangement uses TRBV20-1 and TRBJ2-6, with D hard to call. V lost 1 base, J lost 0 bases, and 13 bases lay in between. The CDR3 is 17 amino acids. Germline V lookup: CDR1 DFQATT, CDR2 SNEGSKA (reference sequence). CDR3 sequence (DNA): TGCAGTGCTAGAGTAGGCCAACTTCGCTCTGGGGCCAACGTCCTGACTTTC. Translation: CSARVGQLRSGANVLTF.

This clonotype was recorded a few times. This chain uses TRBV20-1 with TRBJ2-7; TRBD2 might be the D (5 bases). Germline V gene data show CDR1 as DFQATT and CDR2 as SNEGSKA (reference sequence). There are 15 residues in the CDR3. V gave up 0 bases and J gave up 0 bases, with 12 bases separating them. The CDR3 sequence is CSARDPRANSYEQYF. In DNA, the CDR3 is TGCAGTGCTAGAGATCCGAGGGCAAACTCCTACGAGCAGTACTTC.